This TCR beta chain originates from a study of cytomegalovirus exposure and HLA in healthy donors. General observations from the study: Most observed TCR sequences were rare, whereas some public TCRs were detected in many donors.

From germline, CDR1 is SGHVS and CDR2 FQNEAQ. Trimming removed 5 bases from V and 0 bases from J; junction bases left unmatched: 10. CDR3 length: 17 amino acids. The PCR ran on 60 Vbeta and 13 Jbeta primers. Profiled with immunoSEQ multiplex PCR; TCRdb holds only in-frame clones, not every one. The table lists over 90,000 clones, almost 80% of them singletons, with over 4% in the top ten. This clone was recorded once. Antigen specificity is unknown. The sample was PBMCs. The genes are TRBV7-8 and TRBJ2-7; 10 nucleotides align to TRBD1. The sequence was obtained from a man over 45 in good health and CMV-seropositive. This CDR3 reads CASSPTGGSDPSYEQYF. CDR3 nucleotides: TGTGCCAGCAGCCCGACAGGGGGCTCCGACCCCTCCTACGAGCAGTACTTC.